Shown below are 4 T cell receptor beta chains from a single sample sequenced in a study of molecular identifiers for immune sequencing clone quantification. TCRdb re-called the PCR reads through MiXCR, storing one row per CDR3 protein. Of approximately 40,000 distinct CDR3 sequences listed, 18% are singletons. Specimen: naive CD8+ T cells from blood, with Jurkat cell RNA spiked in. Stated subset: FACS-sorted CD8+CD4-CCR7+CD45RA+ naive T cells. These receptor sequences come from a human donor in good health. Some libraries in this study had Jurkat cell RNA spiked in.

The sample holds many counts of this clonotype. The chain employs TRBV13 and TRBJ2-7; no clear D. The CDR3 covers 12 residues. Trimming left V 5 bases short and J 7 bases short, with 12 bases between. Germline V gives CDR1 PRHDT, CDR2 FYEKMQ (reference sequence). The CDR3: CASSPSDREQYF. The DNA of the CDR3 is TGTGCCAGCAGCCCCTCCGATCGGGAGCAGTACTTC.

Concerning this clonotype: A read error may explain this, as a much larger clone is one base away. Written as DNA, the CDR3 is TGTGCCAGCAGCACCCACATGGGACAGGGTACCGGCGGGGAGCTGTTTTTT. It specifies CASSTHMGQGTGGELFF. This chain links TRBV9 with TRBJ2-2; 9 bases align to TRBD1. CDR1 is SGDLS, CDR2 YYNGEE, per germline. Losses at the gene ends were 4 bases for V and 7 bases for J; bases not matched to a gene: 14. The CDR3 extends over 17 amino acids.

This clonotype appeared many times. The J gene is TRBJ2-1, the V gene TRBV11-2, with D tentatively TRBD1 or TRBD2 (5 bases each). Germline V lookup: CDR1 SGHAT, CDR2 FQNNGV. The CDR3 sequence is 13 residues long. V dropped 4 bases and J dropped 12 bases, with 16 bases sitting between them. CDR3 amino acids: CASSSGTVKGQFF. The CDR3 DNA reads as TGTGCCAGCAGCTCGGGGACCGTAAAGGGGCAGTTCTTC.

This clonotype showed up many times. The rearrangement links TRBV29-1 to TRBJ1-2, with D possibly being TRBD1 (5 bases). The germline gives CDR1 SQVTM, CDR2 ANQGSEA. CDR3 size: 13 residues. The V end was cut by 5 bases, the J end by 3 bases, with 13 bases between. The chain's CDR3 is CSVLPGDYYGYTF. CDR3 nucleotides: TGCAGCGTTCTCCCGGGGGATTACTATGGCTACACCTTC.